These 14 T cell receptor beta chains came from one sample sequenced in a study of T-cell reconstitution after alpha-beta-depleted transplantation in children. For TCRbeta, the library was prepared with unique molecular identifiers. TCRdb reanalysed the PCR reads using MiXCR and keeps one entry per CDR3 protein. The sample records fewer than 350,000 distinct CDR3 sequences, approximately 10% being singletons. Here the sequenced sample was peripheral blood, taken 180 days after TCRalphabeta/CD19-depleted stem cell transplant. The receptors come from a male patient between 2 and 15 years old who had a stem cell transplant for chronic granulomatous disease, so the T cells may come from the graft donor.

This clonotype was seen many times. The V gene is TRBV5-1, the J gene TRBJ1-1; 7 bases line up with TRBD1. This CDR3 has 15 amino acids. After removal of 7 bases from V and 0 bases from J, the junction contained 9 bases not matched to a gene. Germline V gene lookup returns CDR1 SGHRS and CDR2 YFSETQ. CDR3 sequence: CASATGRGLNTEAFF. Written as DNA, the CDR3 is TGCGCCAGCGCGACAGGGAGGGGGCTGAACACTGAAGCTTTCTTT. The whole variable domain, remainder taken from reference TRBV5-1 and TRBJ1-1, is KAGVTQTPRYLIKTRGQQVTLSCSPISGHRSVSWYQQTPGQGLQFLFEYFSETQRNKGNFPGRFSGRQFSNSRSEMNVSTLELGDSALYLCASATGRGLNTEAFFGQGTRLTVV.

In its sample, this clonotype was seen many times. The CDR3 nucleotides read TGTGCCAGCAGTCAAAATGAGCAGTTCTTC. This gives the protein CASSQNEQFF. This sequence joins TRBV2 and TRBJ2-1; D remains unclear. CDR3 length: 10 amino acids. Germline V CDR1 and CDR2: SNHLY, FYNNEI. V dropped 5 bases and J dropped 7 bases, with 3 bases sitting between them.

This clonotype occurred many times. The CDR3 is CASSPGQGPHQETQYF. The DNA of the CDR3 is TGCGCCAGCAGCCCCGGACAGGGGCCCCACCAAGAGACCCAGTACTTC. The gene calls are TRBV5-1 and TRBJ2-5; 9 bases align to TRBD1. Trimming took 4 bases from V and 0 from J; bases not matched to a gene: 7. Germline loops: CDR1 SGHRS, CDR2 YFSETQ. The CDR3 covers 16 residues. Variable domain in full (rest from reference TRBV5-1 and TRBJ2-5): KAGVTQTPRYLIKTRGQQVTLSCSPISGHRSVSWYQQTPGQGLQFLFEYFSETQRNKGNFPGRFSGRQFSNSRSEMNVSTLELGDSALYLCASSPGQGPHQETQYFGPGTRLLVL.

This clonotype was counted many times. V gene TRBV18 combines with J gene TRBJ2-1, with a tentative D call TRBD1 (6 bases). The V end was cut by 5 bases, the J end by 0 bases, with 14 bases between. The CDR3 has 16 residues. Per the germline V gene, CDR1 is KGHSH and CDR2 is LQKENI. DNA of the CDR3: TGTGCCAGCTCAATACAGGGTTTTAGCTCCTACAATGAGCAGTTCTTC. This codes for CASSIQGFSSYNEQFF.

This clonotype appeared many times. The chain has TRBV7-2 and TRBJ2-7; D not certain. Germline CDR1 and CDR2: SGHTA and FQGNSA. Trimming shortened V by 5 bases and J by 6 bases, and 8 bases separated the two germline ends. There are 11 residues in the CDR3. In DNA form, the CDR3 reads TGTGCCAGCAGCCTTACAGCCGAGCAGTACTTC. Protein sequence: CASSLTAEQYF.

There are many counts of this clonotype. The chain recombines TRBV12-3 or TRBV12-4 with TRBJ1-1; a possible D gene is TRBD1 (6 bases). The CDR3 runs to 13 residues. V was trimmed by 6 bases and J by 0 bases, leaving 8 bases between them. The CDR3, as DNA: TGTGCCAGCAGACAGGGCTTGAACACTGAAGCTTTCTTT. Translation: CASRQGLNTEAFF.

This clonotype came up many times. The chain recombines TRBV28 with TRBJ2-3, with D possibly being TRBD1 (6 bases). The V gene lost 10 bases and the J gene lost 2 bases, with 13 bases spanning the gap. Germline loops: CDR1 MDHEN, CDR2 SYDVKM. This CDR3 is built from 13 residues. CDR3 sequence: CATGHPVTDTQYF. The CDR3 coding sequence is TGTGCCACGGGACACCCCGTCACAGATACGCAGTATTTT.

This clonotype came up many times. CDR3 coding DNA: TGTGCCAGCAGTTTATGGGCGGGAGCCAACGAGCAGTACTTC. Encoded protein: CASSLWAGANEQYF. The V gene is TRBV12-3 or TRBV12-4, the J gene TRBJ2-7, with TRBD2 matching 7 bases. Germline trimming cut 2 bases from V and 5 bases from J; bases unmatched to any gene: 6. The CDR3 has 14 amino acids.

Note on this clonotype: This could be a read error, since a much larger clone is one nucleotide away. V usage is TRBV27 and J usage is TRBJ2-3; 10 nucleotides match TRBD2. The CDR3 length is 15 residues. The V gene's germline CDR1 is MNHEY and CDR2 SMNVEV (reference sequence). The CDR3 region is CASARAGGLTDRQYF. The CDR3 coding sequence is TGTGCCAGCGCCAGAGCGGGAGGGCTCACAGATAGGCAGTATTTT.

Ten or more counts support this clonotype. CDR3 in amino acids: CASSVYGLAGSYNEQFF. For the CDR3, the DNA is TGTGCCAGCAGCGTATATGGACTAGCCGGCTCCTACAATGAGCAGTTCTTC. The chain couples TRBV9 to TRBJ2-1, with 8 bases identical to TRBD2. Germline V gives CDR1 SGDLS, CDR2 YYNGEE. The junction had 6 bases not matched to a gene; V was cut back by 1 base and J by 0 bases. The CDR3 consists of 17 residues.

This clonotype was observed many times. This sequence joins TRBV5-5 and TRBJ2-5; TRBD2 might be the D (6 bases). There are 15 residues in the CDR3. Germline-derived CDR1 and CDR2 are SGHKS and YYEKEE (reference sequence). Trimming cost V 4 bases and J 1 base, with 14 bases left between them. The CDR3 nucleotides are TGTGCCAGCAGCCCCATCGGGAGACCCCAAGAGACCCAGTACTTC. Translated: CASSPIGRPQETQYF.

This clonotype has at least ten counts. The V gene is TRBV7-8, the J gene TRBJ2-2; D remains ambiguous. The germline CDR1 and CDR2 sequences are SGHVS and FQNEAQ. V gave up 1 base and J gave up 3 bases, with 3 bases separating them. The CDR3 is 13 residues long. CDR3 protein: CASSLDHTGELFF. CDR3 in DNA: TGTGCCAGCAGCTTAGACCACACCGGGGAGCTGTTTTTT. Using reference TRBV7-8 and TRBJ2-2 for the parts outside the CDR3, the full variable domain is GAGVSQSPRYKVAKRGQDVALRCDPISGHVSLFWYQQALGQGPEFLTYFQNEAQLDKSGLPSDRFFAERPEGSVSTLKIQRTQQEDSAVYLCASSLDHTGELFFGEGSRLTVL.

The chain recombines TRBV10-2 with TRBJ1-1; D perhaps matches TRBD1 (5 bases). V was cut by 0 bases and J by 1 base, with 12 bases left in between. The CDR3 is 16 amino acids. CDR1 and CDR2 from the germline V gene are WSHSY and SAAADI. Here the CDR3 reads CASSESYSTGNTEAFF. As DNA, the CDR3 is TGCGCCAGCAGTGAGTCTTATAGCACAGGGAACACTGAAGCTTTCTTT.

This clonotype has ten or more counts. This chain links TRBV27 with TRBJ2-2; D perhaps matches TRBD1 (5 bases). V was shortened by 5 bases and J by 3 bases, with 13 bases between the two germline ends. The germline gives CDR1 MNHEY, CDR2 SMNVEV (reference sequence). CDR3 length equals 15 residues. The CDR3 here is CASSNPRQHTGELFF. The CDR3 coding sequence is TGTGCCAGCAGTAACCCCAGACAGCACACCGGGGAGCTGTTTTTT.